The rows below give T cell receptor beta chains drawn from one sample of a study of blood T cell repertoires in COVID-19. Using immunoSEQ multiplex PCR, the repertoire was profiled, and TCRdb retains in-frame clones only, with some absent. The table has 150,000 or so clones, 75% to 90% seen once; the top ten hold approximately 5.3%. Material: PBMCs or T cells enriched from blood (not recorded which). These receptors all stem from a man between 65 and 85 years old who had been exposed to COVID-19. The CDR3 runs from the conserved cysteine through the conserved F or W. The order of the fields is V gene, J gene, clone size, CDR3 length, D gene, CDR3 DNA, CDR3 protein. A D gene is named only where the DNA matches it firmly. Size tells how often a clone was seen (once, few, many) or the class of an expanded clone, and some rows leave it out.

TRBV10-3	TRBJ1-5	NA	16	TRBD1	TGTGCCATCAGTGACCCGGACAGGGGTAGCAATCAGCCCCAGCATTTT	CAISDPDRGSNQPQHF
TRBV28	TRBJ1-1	NA	14	TRBD1	TGTGCCAGCAGGTTGACAGGGGGGAACACTGAAGCTTTCTTT	CASRLTGGNTEAFF
TRBV11-2	TRBJ2-5	NA	15	NA	TGTGCCAGCAGCCTCGGGGGGCGGGAGTGGGAGACCCAGTACTTC	CASSLGGREWETQYF
TRBV9	TRBJ1-1	NA	12	NA	TGTGCCAGCAGCGTGGGGCCCGAAGGAGCTTTCTTT	CASSVGPEGAFF
TRBV6-6	TRBJ2-3	few	16	NA	TGTGCCAGCAGTTACTCGACTAGGCCTAGCACAGATACGCAGTATTTT	CASSYSTRPSTDTQYF
TRBV6-5	TRBJ1-2	NA	15	NA	TGTGCCAGCAGTTACTCGGGGCAGCCCTCAGGGGGCTACACCTTC	CASSYSGQPSGGYTF
TRBV9	TRBJ2-1	NA	15	NA	TGTGCCAGCAGCGTAGAGGGGCGGACCCCCAATGAGCAGTTCTTC	CASSVEGRTPNEQFF
TRBV19	TRBJ2-7	many	15	TRBD2	TGTGCCAGTAGTCCCTTAGCGGGGGCCGTGTACGAGCAGTACTTC	CASSPLAGAVYEQYF
TRBV5-1	TRBJ2-7	once	16	TRBD1	TGCGCCAGCAGCTTGGACAGGGGCGCGATCATTAACGAGCAGTACTTC	CASSLDRGAIINEQYF
TRBV6-6	TRBJ1-2	NA	15	NA	TGTGCCAGCAGTCTTAGGGGGGGTGTCCTATACGGCTACACCTTC	CASSLRGGVLYGYTF
TRBV7-9	TRBJ1-1	NA	16	TRBD1	TGTGCCAGCAGCGTAAGGGGGGGACAGGGAGGCCCTGAAGCTTTCTTT	CASSVRGGQGGPEAFF